The next 30 T cell receptor beta chains were all read from a single sample in a study of shared clonotypes between healthy human individuals. Libraries were prepared by immunoSEQ multiplex PCR; TCRdb keeps only in-frame clonotypes and omits some of them. The sample yields about 980,000 clones, around 80% seen once. Sequences were obtained from memory CD4+ T cells sorted from blood. Subset meaning: CD45RA-negative fraction. The receptors derive from a man between 18 and 35 years old in good health.

The chain couples TRBV2 to TRBJ1-5; no reliable D call. The V end lost 3 bases, the J end lost 2 bases, and 11 bases lay between the germline ends. Germline CDR1 is SNHLY and CDR2 is FYNNEI. There are 15 residues in the CDR3. The CDR3 spells CASSDMVEGNQPQHF. CDR3 coding DNA: TGTGCCAGCAGTGACATGGTAGAGGGCAATCAGCCCCAGCATTTT.

This chain joins TRBV7-9 and TRBJ1-1; TRBD1 agrees at 7 bases. CDR3 length: 17 amino acids. With 5 bases clipped from V and 1 base from J, the junction kept 13 bases outside the gene matches. Germline CDR1 SEHNR, CDR2 FQNEAQ (reference sequence). As DNA, the CDR3 is TGTGCCAGCAGCAAAACTCAGGGGGGGCGTGGGAACACTGAAGCTTTCTTT. Its protein is CASSKTQGGRGNTEAFF.

This clone was detected a few times. The CDR3 coding sequence is TGTGCCAGCAGCTTACCTGGGGGGACAGGCTTAAACTATGGCTACACCTTC. Translation: CASSLPGGTGLNYGYTF. The chain carries TRBV7-2 and TRBJ1-2, with 8 bases identical to TRBD1. V was pared by 2 bases and J by 2 bases, with 10 bases of the junction left unmatched. The CDR3 loop spans 17 amino acids. Germline CDR1 SGHTA, CDR2 FQGNSA.

The gene calls are TRBV7-2 and TRBJ2-1, with 11 bases identical to TRBD2. V lost 5 bases and J lost 10; bases outside the gene matches: 13. The CDR3 is 16 residues long. Looked up from germline, CDR1 is SGHTA and CDR2 is FQGNSA. In DNA form, the CDR3 reads TGTGCCAGCAGCGCTTCCGGGACTAGCGGCTCAGGGGAGCAGTTCTTC. Translated, it gives CASSASGTSGSGEQFF. Together with reference TRBV7-2 and TRBJ2-1, the CDR3 gives the full variable domain: GAGVSQSPSNKVTEKGKDVELRCDPISGHTALYWYRQSLGQGLEFLIYFQGNSAPDKSGLPSDRFSAERTGGSVSTLTIQRTQQEDSAVYLCASSASGTSGSGEQFFGPGTRLTVL.

The J gene is TRBJ1-3, the V gene TRBV21-1. TRBV21-1 is annotated as a pseudogene. The CDR3 contains 17 residues. CDR3 loop: CASSKAGFCNSGNTIYF. In nucleotides, the CDR3 is TGTGCCAGCAGCAAAGCGGGATTCTGCAACTCTGGAAACACCATATATTTT.

The chain couples TRBV20-1 to TRBJ2-7; no reliable D call. The germline gives CDR1 DFQATT, CDR2 SNEGSKA (reference sequence). The ends were cut back, 3 bases at V and 3 bases at J, with 3 bases in the middle. This CDR3 is built from 10 residues. The CDR3 nucleotides are TGCAGTGCTAGTAACTACGAGCAGTACTTC. This codes for CSASNYEQYF.

In regard to this clone: This sample also contains other DNA sequences that code for the same CDR3. This rearrangement joins TRBV5-1 to TRBJ2-3; perhaps TRBD2 as D (5 bases). Germline CDR1 is SGHRS and CDR2 is YFSETQ. There are 14 residues in the CDR3. V was clipped by 2 bases and J by 2 bases, with 9 bases between them. The CDR3 spells CASSFGETTDTQYF. The CDR3 bases are TGCGCCAGCAGCTTCGGGGAGACCACAGATACGCAGTATTTT.

The rearrangement links TRBV19 to TRBJ2-4; either TRBD1 or TRBD2 may fit D (6 bases each). Deletions cut 10 bases from V and 0 bases from J, with 22 bases between. The germline V gene has CDR1 LNHDA and CDR2 SQIVND (reference sequence). The CDR3 extends over 17 amino acids. The CDR3 spells CATKAPGAGVAKNIQYF. Here the CDR3 DNA reads TGTGCCACCAAAGCTCCGGGGGCCGGCGTAGCCAAAAACATTCAGTACTTC.

V gene TRBV5-5 combines with J gene TRBJ2-5; D may match TRBD1 or TRBD2 (6 bases each). The CDR3 contains 17 residues. The germline V gene encodes CDR1 SGHKS and CDR2 YYEKEE (reference sequence). V lost 0 bases and J 5 bases, leaving 20 bases between the germline ends. CDR3 residues: CASSLDSGDSRRETQYF. The CDR3 DNA reads as TGTGCCAGCAGCTTGGATTCAGGGGACTCGAGAAGGGAGACCCAGTACTTC. Combining the CDR3 with reference TRBV5-5 and TRBJ2-5 gives the whole variable domain DAGVTQSPTHLIKTRGQQVTLRCSPISGHKSVSWYQQVLGQGPQFIFQYYEKEERGRGNFPDRFSARQFPNYSSELNVNALLLGDSALYLCASSLDSGDSRRETQYFGPGTRLLVL.

This chain joins TRBV5-1 and TRBJ1-2, with 9 positions matching TRBD1. The CDR3 is 16 amino acids. V dropped 4 bases and J dropped 5; count of bases not matched to a gene: 12. Germline CDR1 and CDR2: SGHRS and YFSETQ. The CDR3 is CASSTRPGQGEYGYTF. The CDR3, as DNA: TGCGCCAGCAGCACCCGACCGGGACAGGGCGAGTATGGCTACACCTTC.

The V gene is TRBV2, the J gene TRBJ2-4; no firm D call. The CDR3 loop spans 14 amino acids. V gave up 5 bases and J gave up 0 bases, with 8 bases separating them. The germline CDR1 and CDR2 sequences are SNHLY and FYNNEI. CDR3: CASSSGRAKNIQYF. The DNA for the CDR3 is TGTGCCAGCAGTTCGGGCAGAGCCAAAAACATTCAGTACTTC.

The chain uses TRBV28 and TRBJ2-4; no clear D gene. Trimming left V 2 bases short and J 5 bases short, with 10 bases between. The germline V gene encodes CDR1 MDHEN and CDR2 SYDVKM. The CDR3 sequence is 14 residues long. The CDR3 bases are TGTGCCAGCAGTTTAAGCGCCAGGCAAAACATTCAGTACTTC. As protein: CASSLSARQNIQYF.

The V call is TRBV6-5, the J call TRBJ1-2; the D is unclear. The length of the CDR3 is 13 residues. Trimming cost V 2 bases and J 6 bases, with 10 bases left between them. Germline V gene lookup returns CDR1 MNHEY and CDR2 SVGAGI. The DNA for the CDR3 is TGTGCCAGCAGTTACCCCGGTAGGGATGGCTACACCTTC. Its protein product is CASSYPGRDGYTF.

The chain is built from TRBV19 and TRBJ1-3; D gene uncertain. CDR3 length: 13 residues. V was cut by 3 bases and J by 4 bases, with 7 bases left in between. Germline CDR1 and CDR2: LNHDA and SQIVND (reference sequence). The CDR3 nucleotides read TGTGCCAGTAGTATGGCCGAGGGAAACACCATATATTTT. Amino acid sequence: CASSMAEGNTIYF.

This sequence joins TRBV5-1 and TRBJ1-6; D is unclear. CDR1 SGHRS and CDR2 YFSETQ come from the germline V gene. V dropped 0 bases and J dropped 8 bases, with 6 bases sitting between them. The CDR3 consists of 13 residues. The CDR3 protein is CASSLDWDSPLHF. The CDR3 DNA is TGCGCCAGCAGCTTGGATTGGGATTCACCCCTCCACTTT.

This chain links TRBV6-4 with TRBJ1-6; D gene ambiguous. Germline V CDR1 and CDR2: MRHNA, SNTAGT. Trimming took 2 bases from V and 6 from J, leaving 8 bases between them. The CDR3 extends over 14 amino acids. The CDR3 region has the DNA TGTGCCAGCAGTGACCAGAGCTCTAATTCACCCCTCCACTTT. This encodes CASSDQSSNSPLHF.

Note on this clone: The sample carries other DNA sequences with the same CDR3. V is TRBV5-1 and J is TRBJ2-1; D remains ambiguous. Trimming pared 2 bases from V and 0 bases from J, leaving 6 bases between. Per germline, CDR1 SGHRS and CDR2 YFSETQ. This CDR3 is built from 14 residues. The CDR3, as DNA: TGCGCCAGCAGCTTCGGGTCCTCCTACAATGAGCAGTTCTTC. Encoded protein: CASSFGSSYNEQFF.

The chain recombines TRBV28 with TRBJ2-2, with TRBD2 matching over 11 bases. Trimming took 2 bases from V and 5 from J; bases not matched to a gene: 10. There are 18 residues in the CDR3. Per the germline V gene, CDR1 is MDHEN and CDR2 is SYDVKM. CDR3 in amino acids: CASSLGITSGGLTGELFF. The CDR3 DNA sequence: TGTGCCAGCAGTTTAGGGATTACTAGCGGGGGCTTGACCGGGGAGCTGTTTTTT.

Concerning this clone itself: The sample contains more than one DNA sequence encoding this CDR3. The chain recombines TRBV7-2 with TRBJ2-7; 8 bases fit TRBD2. The length of the CDR3 is 15 residues. J gave up 2 bases and V 1 base, and 4 bases lay outside the gene matches. Germline values: CDR1 SGHTA, CDR2 FQGNSA. This CDR3 reads CASSLGAGGAYEQYF. The DNA for the CDR3 is TGTGCCAGCAGCTTAGGCGCGGGAGGTGCCTACGAGCAGTACTTC.

This chain uses TRBV6-1 with TRBJ2-7; possibly TRBD1 or TRBD2 for D (5 bases each). The V end lost 5 bases, the J end lost 4 bases, and 15 bases lay between the germline ends. The CDR3 is made up of 14 amino acids. CDR1 and CDR2 from the germline V gene are MNHNS and SASEGT. The CDR3 here is CASSTRDPSYEQYF. The CDR3 nucleotides read TGTGCCAGCAGTACCAGGGACCCATCATACGAGCAGTACTTC.

The chain is built from TRBV18 and TRBJ2-5; 8 positions agree with TRBD1. V trimming: 5 bases; J trimming: 2 bases; junction bases outside the gene matches: 4. This CDR3 region has 14 residues. Germline V gene data show CDR1 as KGHSH and CDR2 as LQKENI. CDR3 sequence reads: CASSTDRAQETQYF. The CDR3 coding sequence is TGTGCCAGCTCAACGGACAGGGCGCAAGAGACCCAGTACTTC.

The DNA for the CDR3 is TGCGCCAGCAGCTTGGTGGCTAGCGGGAGCAACGAGCAGTACTTC. Its protein product is CASSLVASGSNEQYF. The J gene is TRBJ2-7, the V gene TRBV5-1, with TRBD2 matching 10 bases. Germline V CDR1 and CDR2: SGHRS, YFSETQ. The CDR3 totals 15 residues. Unmatched junction bases numbered 5, after V lost 0 bases and J lost 5 bases.

This clone was observed a single time. The chain is built from TRBV9 and TRBJ2-2; the D gene is possibly TRBD2 (7 bases). Trimming shortened V by 6 bases and J by 5 bases, and 17 bases separated the two germline ends. CDR1 and CDR2 from the germline V gene are SGDLS and YYNGEE. The CDR3 length is 15 residues. This CDR3 reads CASKPGGAETGELFF. DNA of the CDR3: TGTGCCAGCAAGCCGGGGGGCGCGGAAACCGGGGAGCTGTTTTTT.

Worth noting for this clone: Germline is not matched at one junction end, which may reflect a read error. This chain links TRBV19 with TRBJ1-5; 7 bases are a match to TRBD1. The CDR3 has 16 residues. The germline CDR1 and CDR2 sequences are LNHDA and SQIVND (reference sequence). The CDR3 here is CASRIESTGGNQPQHF. CDR3 in DNA: TGTGCCAGTAGGATAGAGAGTACAGGGGGCAATCAGCCCCAGCATTTT. Based on the CDR3 plus reference TRBV19 and TRBJ1-5, the full variable domain is DGGITQSPKYLFRKEGQNVTLSCEQNLNHDAMYWYRQDPGQGLRLIYYSQIVNDFQKGDIAEGYSVSREKKESFPLTVTSAQKNPTAFYLCASRIESTGGNQPQHFGDGTRLSIL.

This clone was detected only a few times. The genes are TRBV27 and TRBJ2-2; unclear D gene. V shed 3 bases and J shed 1 base, with 6 bases lying between them. Germline CDR1 MNHEY, CDR2 SMNVEV (reference sequence). CDR3 length equals 14 residues. CDR3 sequence (DNA): TGTGCCAGCAGTTTTAGGCAGAACACCGGGGAGCTGTTTTTT. Its protein is CASSFRQNTGELFF.

This clone was seen a few times. The sample has other DNA sequences that encode this CDR3 too. The V and J genes are TRBV18 and TRBJ1-5; D gene unclear. There are 13 residues in the CDR3. CDR1 is KGHSH and CDR2 is LQKENI in the germline V gene. The V gene lost 6 bases and the J gene lost 0 bases, with 6 bases spanning the gap. The CDR3 region has the DNA TGTGCCAGCTCTCCGCATAGCAATCAGCCCCAGCATTTT. This encodes CASSPHSNQPQHF.

J is TRBJ2-3 and V is TRBV7-9; D might be TRBD1 (5 bases). CDR1 SEHNR and CDR2 FQNEAQ come from the germline V gene (reference sequence). With 1 base removed from V and 3 bases from J, the gap between germline ends came to 11 bases. The CDR3 consists of 15 residues. CDR3 residues: CASSLGAGITDTQYF. Here the CDR3 DNA reads TGTGCCAGCAGCTTAGGGGCAGGGATTACAGATACGCAGTATTTT.

The chain links TRBV5-1 to TRBJ1-2; tentatively, D is TRBD1 (5 bases). The germline CDR1 and CDR2 sequences are SGHRS and YFSETQ. The CDR3 runs 16 residues. V was shortened by 0 bases and J by 6 bases, with 18 bases between the two germline ends. DNA for the CDR3: TGCGCCAGCAGCTTGGGAGGGGCGGCCAAGGGTGATGGCTACACCTTC. Protein: CASSLGGAAKGDGYTF.

Only a few counts were recorded for this clone. The chain combines TRBV19 with TRBJ1-6; D is perhaps TRBD1 (5 bases). The CDR3 covers 14 residues. Germline CDR1 is LNHDA and CDR2 is SQIVND (reference sequence). V was cut by 3 bases and J by 7 bases, with 10 bases left in between. CDR3 sequence (DNA): TGTGCCAGTAGTATGGGGGAAGGGAATTCACCCCTCCACTTT. The encoded protein is CASSMGEGNSPLHF.

CDR3 amino acids: CASSYLRGLGEQFF. CDR3 bases: TGTGCCAGCAGTTATCTGCGGGGCCTCGGTGAGCAGTTCTTC. The gene calls are TRBV6-5 and TRBJ2-1; TRBD2 might be the D (6 bases). Trimming removed 3 bases from V and 9 bases from J, with 15 bases in between. The CDR3 is 14 residues long. The germline V gene has CDR1 MNHEY and CDR2 SVGAGI.